The T cell receptor (beta chain) under discussion was sequenced for a study of T cell changes during pregnancy in multiple sclerosis (dated by TCRdb to about 2019). Study-level background: The study examined how the T cell repertoire changed over the course of pregnancy in women with multiple sclerosis.

The library came from the immunoSEQ multiplex PCR assay. TCRdb stores this immuneACCESS table with in-frame sequences only. Part of the clones is absent; in the studies checked, under half of the shortfall reflects unresolved V genes, and no reason is known for the rest. This sample has 60,000 to 95,000 clones in its table, and about 89% of those were observed once. Jointly, the top ten make up 0.43% of the sample. The table lists this clone with a count of one. This receptor's antigen is unknown. There are no base qualities to consult, and no much larger clone falls within one base. This TCR was recovered from a female donor with multiple sclerosis, enrolled in a pregnancy study. The sample in question was CD4+ T cells from peripheral blood mononuclear cells, obtained before pregnancy.

The DNA sequence is given as TGCGCCAGCAGCCCGTCACGTGAGGGGACCCAGTACTTC. The translation is CASSPSREGTQYF. Here the chain combines TRBV5-1 and TRBJ2-5; TRBD2 is perhaps the D gene, given 5 matching bases. Relative to germline, V is 4 bases shorter and J is 7 bases shorter, with 14 bases between their ends. The CDR3, cysteine through phenylalanine, is 13 amino acids long. Of all the DNA, just the CDR3 is kept, 39 bases in frame from base 1. According to the germline V gene, CDR1 reads SGHRS and CDR2 reads YFSETQ.